This T cell receptor (beta chain) is drawn from a study of T cells after yellow fever vaccination. The length of the CDR3 is 13 residues. Per the germline V gene, CDR1 is DFQATT and CDR2 is SNEGSKA (reference sequence). The ends were cut back, 5 bases at V and 8 bases at J, with 16 bases in the middle. The table lists this clonotype with many counts. Its antigen is unknown. TCRdb processed the 5' RACE reads anew with MiXCR; each CDR3 protein has one entry. The sample has some 320,000 distinct CDR3 sequences; approximately 4% are singletons. Study-wide findings and caveats: High-abundance clonotypes from the bulk population could contaminate FACS-sorted repertoires.

The clonotype originates from a man aged 18 to 30 who received the YFV17D yellow fever vaccine. The rearrangement uses TRBV20-1 and TRBJ2-4; D might be TRBD1 or TRBD2, each matching 5 bases. This material consisted of PBMCs, taken 15 days after the yellow fever booster vaccination. The CDR3 DNA reads as TGCAGTGCTCTCAGGGATAGGGGAGACATTCAGTACTTC. It yields the protein CSALRDRGDIQYF.